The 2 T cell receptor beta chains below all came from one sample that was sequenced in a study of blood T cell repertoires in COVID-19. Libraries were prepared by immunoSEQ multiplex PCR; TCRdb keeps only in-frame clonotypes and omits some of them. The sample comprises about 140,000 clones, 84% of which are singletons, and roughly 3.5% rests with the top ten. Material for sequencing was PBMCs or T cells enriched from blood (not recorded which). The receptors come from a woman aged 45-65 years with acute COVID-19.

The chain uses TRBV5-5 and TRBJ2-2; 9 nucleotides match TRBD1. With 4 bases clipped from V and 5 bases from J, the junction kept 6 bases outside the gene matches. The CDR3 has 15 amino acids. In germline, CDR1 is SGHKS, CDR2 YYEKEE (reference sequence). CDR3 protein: CASSEHRGRTGELFF. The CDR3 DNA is TGTGCCAGCAGCGAACACAGGGGGCGGACCGGGGAGCTGTTTTTT.

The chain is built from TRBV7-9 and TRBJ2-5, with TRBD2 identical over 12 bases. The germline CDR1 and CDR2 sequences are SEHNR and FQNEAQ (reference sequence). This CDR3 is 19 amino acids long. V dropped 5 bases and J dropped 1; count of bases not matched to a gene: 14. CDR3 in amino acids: CASSPSTGVTSGSQETQYF. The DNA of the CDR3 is TGTGCCAGCAGCCCGTCGACGGGAGTGACTAGCGGGAGCCAAGAGACCCAGTACTTC.